Presented here are 14 T cell receptor beta chains from one specimen sequenced in a study of T-cell reconstitution after alpha-beta-depleted transplantation in children. Using unique molecular identifiers, the investigators prepared the TCRbeta library. TCRdb reprocessed the PCR reads via MiXCR and lists one record per CDR3 protein. The sample lists approximately 7,000 distinct CDR3 sequences; more than 15% were seen once. The sample here was PBMCs, taken before TCRalphabeta/CD19-depleted stem cell transplant. These TCRs come from a boy aged 2 to 10 with acute lymphoblastic leukemia, due to receive a stem cell transplant.

By share, this clonotype ranks as medium-sized. The chain carries TRBV3-1 and TRBJ2-7; 8 bases match TRBD2. The CDR3 contains 15 residues. V shed 5 bases, J shed 2 bases, and the junction held 8 bases outside the gene matches. CDR1 LGHDT and CDR2 YNNKEL come from the germline V gene (reference sequence). CDR3 region: CASSEVAGPTYEQYF. DNA of the CDR3: TGTGCCAGCAGCGAAGTAGCGGGGCCTACCTACGAGCAGTACTTC.

Sample share makes this clonotype medium-sized. The J gene is TRBJ2-5, the V gene TRBV7-3; 9 nucleotides align to TRBD1. The J segment lost 2 bases and the V segment lost 3 bases, leaving 1 base of the junction unmatched. Germline CDR1 SGHTA, CDR2 FQGTGA. The CDR3 length is 14 residues. CDR3 sequence reads: CASSLTGGQETQYF. The CDR3 nucleotides are TGTGCCAGCAGCTTGACAGGGGGACAAGAGACCCAGTACTTC.

V gene TRBV12-3 or TRBV12-4 combines with J gene TRBJ2-5; D remains ambiguous. V was cut by 1 base and J by 5 bases, with 5 bases left in between. The CDR3 runs 12 residues. CDR3 DNA sequence: TGTGCCAGCAGTTTAGGGTCCGAGACCCAGTACTTC. As protein: CASSLGSETQYF.

This chain links TRBV20-1 with TRBJ2-7; TRBD1 aligns across 8 bases. This CDR3 region has 15 residues. Germline loops: CDR1 DFQATT, CDR2 SNEGSKA (reference sequence). With V trimmed by 6 bases and J by 0 bases, 10 bases remained unmatched. The CDR3 DNA is TGCAGTGCCACATGGGGGACAGGAGCCTCCTACGAGCAGTACTTC. Its translation: CSATWGTGASYEQYF.

This clonotype was seen ten or more times. The rearrangement uses TRBV5-1 and TRBJ1-5; D is possibly TRBD1 (5 bases). Germline lookup yields CDR1 SGHRS and CDR2 YFSETQ. The CDR3 is 13 amino acids. Trimming removed 4 bases at V and 4 bases at J, with 9 bases between. This chain's CDR3 is CASSPQGNQPQHF. The DNA for the CDR3 is TGCGCCAGCAGCCCCCAGGGTAATCAGCCCCAGCATTTT.

This clonotype is medium-sized in the sample. The chain couples TRBV18 to TRBJ2-1, with D perhaps TRBD1 (5 bases). Germline-derived CDR1 and CDR2 are KGHSH and LQKENI. The V end was cut by 3 bases, the J end by 8 bases, with 14 bases between. The CDR3 is 14 amino acids. The CDR3 loop is CASSPWTRRDEQFF. The CDR3 DNA sequence: TGTGCCAGCTCACCGTGGACAAGAAGGGATGAGCAGTTCTTC.

This clonotype is medium-sized by share. The V gene is TRBV27, the J gene TRBJ2-7, with D unclear. The CDR3 spans 11 residues. Looked up from germline, CDR1 is MNHEY and CDR2 is SMNVEV (reference sequence). V was trimmed by 5 bases and J by 0 bases, leaving 2 bases between them. The CDR3 spells CASSRSYEQYF. The CDR3 coding sequence is TGTGCCAGCAGTCGCTCCTACGAGCAGTACTTC.

This clonotype is labeled as medium-sized (0.01 to 0.1%). This chain links TRBV6-5 with TRBJ2-5; tentatively, D is TRBD1 (6 bases). Trimming left V 6 bases short and J 5 bases short, with 13 bases between. This CDR3 spans 13 amino acids. Germline assignment: CDR1 MNHEY and CDR2 SVGAGI. CDR3 loop: CASRSGTKETQYF. DNA of the CDR3: TGTGCCAGCAGATCCGGGACAAAGGAGACCCAGTACTTC.

This clonotype is deemed medium-sized. The CDR3 nucleotides read TGTGCCAGCAGTTCCTCGGGGCCCCAGCATTTT. Protein sequence: CASSSSGPQHF. The V and J genes are TRBV12-3 or TRBV12-4 and TRBJ1-5, with no clear D. CDR3 size: 11 residues. V dropped 4 bases and J dropped 9 bases, with 7 bases sitting between them.

At least ten counts were recorded for this clonotype. The V gene is TRBV19, the J gene TRBJ2-7; D unclear. The CDR3 has 16 residues. V lost 9 bases to trimming and J lost 0 bases, with 21 bases between them. The V gene's germline CDR1 is LNHDA and CDR2 SQIVND (reference sequence). In DNA, the CDR3 is TGTGCCAGGAAACACCTTATCTTACCTAGCTCCTACGAGCAGTACTTC. The encoded protein is CARKHLILPSSYEQYF.

The chain employs TRBV24-1 and TRBJ1-2; TRBD1 matches 8 bases. V lost 3 bases to trimming and J lost 4 bases; unmatched junction nucleotides: 6. The CDR3 consists of 15 residues. Germline V lookup: CDR1 KGHDR, CDR2 SFDVKD. The CDR3 here is CATSDEDRGGYGYTF. CDR3 DNA: TGTGCCACCAGTGATGAAGACAGGGGTGGCTATGGCTACACCTTC.

This clonotype was counted many times. J is TRBJ2-1 and V is TRBV2, with D possibly being TRBD2 (5 bases). Trimming shortened V by 4 bases and J by 4 bases, and 17 bases separated the two germline ends. There are 16 residues in the CDR3. Germline CDR1 SNHLY, CDR2 FYNNEI. CDR3 bases: TGTGCCAGCAGTGCTAGACCGGGATCAGGATACAATGAGCAGTTCTTC. Its protein product is CASSARPGSGYNEQFF.

In its sample, this clonotype is medium-sized (0.01 to 0.1%). The chain combines TRBV29-1 with TRBJ2-1; D possibly corresponds to TRBD2 (5 bases). CDR3 size: 13 residues. The V end was cut by 8 bases, the J end by 0 bases, with 11 bases between. Per germline, CDR1 SQVTM and CDR2 ANQGSEA. The CDR3 DNA is TGCAGCACCGGGGAACTCTCCTACAATGAGCAGTTCTTC. Translating it yields CSTGELSYNEQFF.

The chain links TRBV18 to TRBJ2-1, with 7 bases lining up with TRBD1. The CDR3 covers 16 residues. The V and J ends lost 3 bases and 3 bases, in that order; junction bases with no gene match: 8. CDR1 is KGHSH, CDR2 LQKENI, per germline. The CDR3, as DNA: TGTGCCAGCTCACCCGGACAGGTGAAGGGCTACAATGAGCAGTTCTTC. This translates into CASSPGQVKGYNEQFF.